These 6 T cell receptor beta chains were all obtained from the same sample, sequenced in a study of cytomegalovirus exposure and HLA in healthy donors. 13 Jbeta primers and 60 Vbeta primers were used for the PCR. Libraries were prepared by immunoSEQ multiplex PCR; TCRdb keeps only in-frame clonotypes and omits some of them. The profile covers about 130,000 clones, with around three fifths appearing a single time and under 2.5% taken by the ten largest. Sequenced: PBMCs. These receptors were obtained from a woman aged 40-49 years in good health and CMV-seronegative.

This clone was observed a few times. The chain joins TRBV6-5 to TRBJ1-1; D is undetermined. The CDR3 runs to 12 residues. The V and J ends lost 7 bases and 7 bases respectively, with 13 bases between them. The germline CDR1 and CDR2 sequences are MNHEY and SVGAGI. The DNA for the CDR3 is TGTGCCAGCAATGTCCCACTTGGTGAAGCTTTCTTT. Translating it yields CASNVPLGEAFF.

This chain connects TRBV20-1 to TRBJ1-2; D is unresolved. Per the germline V gene, CDR1 is DFQATT and CDR2 is SNEGSKA (reference sequence). The CDR3 is 10 residues long. V lost 5 bases to trimming and J lost 5 bases, with 6 bases between them. The CDR3 is CSARGYGYTF. CDR3 DNA sequence: TGCAGTGCTCGGGGTTATGGCTACACCTTC.

The chain employs TRBV21-1 and TRBJ2-7; no check of the table's D call, TRBD2, against the DNA was made. TRBV21-1 is described as a pseudogene. The CDR3 has 19 residues. CDR3 in DNA: TGTGCCAGCACAAAGCGGGAGACCGGGACCGCCGTAAACTCCTACGAGCAGTACTTC. It is translated as CASTKRETGTAVNSYEQYF.

This sequence joins TRBV5-6 and TRBJ2-3, with a weak D call TRBD1 (6 bases). Trimming pared 0 bases from V and 0 bases from J, leaving 8 bases between. Germline V gene sequence: CDR1 SGHDT, CDR2 YYEEEE. The CDR3 has 15 amino acids. The CDR3 loop is CASSLGGRSTDTQYF. The DNA for the CDR3 is TGTGCCAGCAGCTTGGGGGGGCGAAGCACAGATACGCAGTATTTT.

Only one count was recorded for this clone. The chain has TRBV6-4 and TRBJ2-1; TRBD1 agrees at 8 bases. J lost 6 bases, V lost 0 bases, and 4 bases had no gene match. CDR1 and CDR2 (germline): MRHNA, SNTAGT. The length of the CDR3 is 15 residues. CDR3 amino acids: CASSDSIQGGNEQFF. CDR3 coding DNA: TGTGCCAGCAGTGACTCGATACAGGGGGGCAATGAGCAGTTCTTC.

This clone was found a few times. The genes are TRBV7-3 and TRBJ2-5; D is perhaps TRBD1 (6 bases). CDR1 and CDR2 from the germline V gene are SGHTA and FQGTGA. Trimming pared 5 bases from V and 2 bases from J, leaving 12 bases between. The CDR3 has 14 amino acids. CDR3 protein: CASSPGRGQETQYF. The CDR3 nucleotides are TGTGCCAGCAGCCCCGGCAGGGGTCAAGAGACCCAGTACTTC.